This entry describes one T cell receptor beta chain. This sample was included in a study of diagnostic markers for celiac disease. In germline, CDR1 is DFQATT, CDR2 SNEGSKA (reference sequence). The CDR3 runs to 13 residues. TCRdb reprocessed the reads and keeps a single row for each CDR3 protein, giving no DNA. The table gives roughly 2,000 distinct CDR3 sequences; the top ten clones make up about a sixth of it. Sequenced input: either unsorted cells or a sorted T cell fraction (not recorded which). This clonotype was sampled from a human donor. This table probably holds off-target reads from a library built for another chain. V gene TRBV20-1 combines with J gene TRBJ2-7; TCRdb picks TRBD1, but there is no DNA to check that call. CDR3 region: CSALRTGNDEQYF.